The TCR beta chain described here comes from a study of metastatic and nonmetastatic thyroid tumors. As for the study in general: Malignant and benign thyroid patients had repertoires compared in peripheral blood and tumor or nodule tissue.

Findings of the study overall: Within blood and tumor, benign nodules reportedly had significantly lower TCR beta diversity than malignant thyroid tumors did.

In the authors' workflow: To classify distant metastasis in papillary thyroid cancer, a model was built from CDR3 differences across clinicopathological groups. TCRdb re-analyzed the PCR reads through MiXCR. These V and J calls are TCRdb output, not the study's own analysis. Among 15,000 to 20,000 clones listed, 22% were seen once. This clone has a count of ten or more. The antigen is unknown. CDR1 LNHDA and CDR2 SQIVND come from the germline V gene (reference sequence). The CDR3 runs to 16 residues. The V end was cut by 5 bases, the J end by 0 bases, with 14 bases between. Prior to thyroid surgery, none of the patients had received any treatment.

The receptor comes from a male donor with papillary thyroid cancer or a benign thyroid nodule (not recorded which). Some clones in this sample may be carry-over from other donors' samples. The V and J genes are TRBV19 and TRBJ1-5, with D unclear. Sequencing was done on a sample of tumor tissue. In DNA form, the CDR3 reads TGTGCCAGTAGTGAAGGGAGTCAATATAGCAATCAGCCCCAGCATTTT. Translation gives CASSEGSQYSNQPQHF. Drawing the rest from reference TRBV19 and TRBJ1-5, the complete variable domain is DGGITQSPKYLFRKEGQNVTLSCEQNLNHDAMYWYRQDPGQGLRLIYYSQIVNDFQKGDIAEGYSVSREKKESFPLTVTSAQKNPTAFYLCASSEGSQYSNQPQHFGDGTRLSIL.